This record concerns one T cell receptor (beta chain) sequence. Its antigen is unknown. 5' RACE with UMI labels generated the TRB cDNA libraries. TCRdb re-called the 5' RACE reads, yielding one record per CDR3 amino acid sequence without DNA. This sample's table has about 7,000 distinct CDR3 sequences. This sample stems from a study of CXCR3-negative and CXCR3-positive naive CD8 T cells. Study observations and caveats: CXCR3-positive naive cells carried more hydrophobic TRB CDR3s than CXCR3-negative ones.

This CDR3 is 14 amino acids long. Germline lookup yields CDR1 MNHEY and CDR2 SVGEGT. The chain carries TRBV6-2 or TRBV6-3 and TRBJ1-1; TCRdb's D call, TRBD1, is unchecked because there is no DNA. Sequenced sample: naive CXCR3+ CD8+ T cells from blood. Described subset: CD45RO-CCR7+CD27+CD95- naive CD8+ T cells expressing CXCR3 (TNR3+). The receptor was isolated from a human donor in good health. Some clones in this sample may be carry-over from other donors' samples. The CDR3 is CASSFGQGNTEAFF.